This entry lists 18 T cell receptor beta chains sequenced from one sample in a study of Ad26.COV2.S vaccination and SARS-CoV-2 variants. Treatment in this sample: around 19 received Ad26.COV2.S at low or high dose, single or two shots; five or six received placebo; per-sample allocation not given. Each sample was drawn 63 days after the first injection (of vaccine or placebo). Profiled with immunoSEQ multiplex PCR; TCRdb holds only in-frame clones, not every one. The sample includes fewer than 300,000 clones, approximately 87% of them seen just once. The sequencing here drew on peripheral blood, taken in a trial of Ad26.COV2.S vaccine versus placebo. These receptor sequences come from a person between 18 and 59 years old who received the Ad26.COV2.S COVID-19 vaccine or a placebo.

The rearrangement links TRBV6-5 to TRBJ1-2; 7 bases map to TRBD1. The CDR3 length is 16 residues. Trimming took 0 bases from V and 4 from J; bases not matched to a gene: 8. Germline V gene sequence: CDR1 MNHEY, CDR2 SVGAGI. The CDR3 nucleotides read TGTGCCAGCAGTTACTCCACCTCAGGGGGGATCTATGGCTACACCTTC. This sequence encodes CASSYSTSGGIYGYTF.

The chain couples TRBV6-5 to TRBJ2-1; a weak D match, TRBD1 (8 bases). Germline V gene data show CDR1 as MNHEY and CDR2 as SVGAGI. V lost 7 bases and J 5 bases, leaving 18 bases between the germline ends. The CDR3 sequence is 15 residues long. In DNA, the CDR3 is TGTGCCAGCACTCCCAGCGGGACAGGCCACAATGAGCAGTTCTTC. Translated, it gives CASTPSGTGHNEQFF.

The CDR3 here is CASSADRGRIAEAFF. For the CDR3, the DNA is TGTGCCAGCAGCGCGGACAGGGGGCGTATCGCTGAAGCTTTCTTT. The chain has TRBV5-4 and TRBJ1-1, with 11 bases aligning to TRBD1. The CDR3 length is 15 residues. After removal of 4 bases from V and 6 bases from J, the junction contained 8 bases not matched to a gene. Germline V gene lookup returns CDR1 SGHNT and CDR2 YYREEE (reference sequence).

The chain carries TRBV5-5 and TRBJ1-5, with no clear D. Trimming stripped 2 bases from V and 6 bases from J, with 6 bases between. CDR3 length: 12 amino acids. The germline V gene encodes CDR1 SGHKS and CDR2 YYEKEE (reference sequence). The CDR3 DNA follows: TGTGCCAGCAGCTTTTTCGGTCAGCCCCAGCATTTT. Translated, it gives CASSFFGQPQHF.

The chain links TRBV6-6 to TRBJ2-3, with D possibly being TRBD1 or TRBD2 (6 bases each). Between the trimmed V and J ends, which lost 6 bases and 6 bases, there was a span of 13 bases. Germline CDR1 reads MNHNY; CDR2 reads SVGAGI (reference sequence). There are 13 residues in the CDR3. The CDR3: CASRLVGGDTQYF. CDR3 coding DNA: TGTGCCAGCAGGCTAGTCGGGGGCGATACGCAGTATTTT.

V and J are TRBV7-2 and TRBJ1-5, with D perhaps matching TRBD1 (5 bases). The CDR3 is made up of 16 amino acids. V was trimmed by 5 bases and J by 3 bases, leaving 17 bases between them. Germline V gives CDR1 SGHTA, CDR2 FQGNSA. CDR3 residues: CASSERDGIPNQPQHF. In DNA form, the CDR3 reads TGTGCCAGCAGCGAACGGGACGGCATCCCCAATCAGCCCCAGCATTTT.

The chain carries TRBV6-5 and TRBJ2-1; D is unresolved. CDR1 MNHEY and CDR2 SVGAGI come from the germline V gene. The V gene lost 0 bases and the J gene lost 9 bases, with 9 bases spanning the gap. CDR3 size: 13 residues. This chain's CDR3 is CASSYSSHFEQFF. The CDR3 DNA reads TGTGCCAGCAGTTACTCGAGTCACTTTGAGCAGTTCTTC.

The chain has TRBV6-1 and TRBJ2-7; possible D gene TRBD1, 5 bases. V lost 2 bases and J lost 3, with 8 bases in between. CDR3 length equals 13 residues. Germline V gives CDR1 MNHNS, CDR2 SASEGT. In DNA, the CDR3 is TGTGCCAGCAGTGAAACCAGGGACTACGAGCAGTACTTC. Its translation: CASSETRDYEQYF.

CDR3 sequence (DNA): TGTGCCAGCAGCTCCTATGTGATCAGGAGGAGCTCCTACAATGAGCAGTTCTTC. Protein sequence: CASSSYVIRRSSYNEQFF. V usage is TRBV11-2 and J usage is TRBJ2-1, with a tentative D call TRBD2 (5 bases). The CDR3 spans 18 residues. V was pared by 4 bases and J by 0 bases, with 19 bases between. Germline-derived CDR1 and CDR2 are SGHAT and FQNNGV.

The CDR3 region has the DNA TGTGCCAGTAGGGAGGCTCAGGGGGGCGGTCAGCCCCAGCATTTT. Protein: CASREAQGGGQPQHF. V is TRBV19 and J is TRBJ1-5; 7 bases line up with TRBD1. This CDR3 region has 15 residues. With V trimmed by 6 bases and J by 6 bases, 11 bases remained unmatched. CDR1 is LNHDA and CDR2 is SQIVND in the germline V gene (reference sequence).

The chain employs TRBV3-1 (or the pseudogene TRBV3-2) and TRBJ1-1; unclear D gene. The CDR3 sequence is 14 residues long. Germline CDR1 LGHDT, CDR2 YNNKEL (reference sequence). The ends were cut back, 2 bases at V and 0 bases at J, with 7 bases in the middle. CDR3 coding DNA: TGTGCCAGCAGCCAATTGGCTATGAACACTGAAGCTTTCTTT. It yields the protein CASSQLAMNTEAFF.

This chain links TRBV6-5 with TRBJ2-2; TRBD1 agrees at 7 bases. CDR1 is MNHEY, CDR2 SVGAGI, per germline. The V segment lost 2 bases and the J segment 4 bases; nucleotides outside the gene matches: 4. The CDR3 runs 15 residues. In DNA, the CDR3 is TGTGCCAGCAGTTACGACAGGGCCGGCACCGGGGAGCTGTTTTTT. Translation gives CASSYDRAGTGELFF.

The chain employs TRBV5-1 and TRBJ2-2; tentative D call: TRBD2 (5 bases). The CDR3 spans 16 residues. Germline assignment: CDR1 SGHRS and CDR2 YFSETQ. V was trimmed by 0 bases and J by 3 bases, leaving 12 bases between them. CDR3 nucleotide sequence: TGCGCCAGCAGCTTGGGTTGGTCCGGGGACACCGGGGAGCTGTTTTTT. Residues: CASSLGWSGDTGELFF.

V and J are TRBV27 and TRBJ1-3; no clear D. This CDR3 is 15 amino acids long. Germline-derived CDR1 and CDR2 are MNHEY and SMNVEV (reference sequence). V was shortened by 5 bases and J by 0 bases, with 11 bases between the two germline ends. CDR3: CASSPRADSGNTIYF. Here the CDR3 DNA reads TGTGCCAGCAGTCCACGGGCCGACTCTGGAAACACCATATATTTT.

This chain links TRBV9 with TRBJ2-6; tentatively, D is TRBD1 (6 bases). The CDR3 runs 15 residues. V lost 3 bases, J lost 4 bases, and 11 bases lay in between. CDR1 SGDLS and CDR2 YYNGEE come from the germline V gene. CDR3 sequence: CASSDRVTGANVLTF. CDR3 bases: TGTGCCAGCAGCGACAGGGTGACCGGGGCCAACGTCCTGACTTTC. Combining the CDR3 with reference TRBV9 and TRBJ2-6 gives the whole variable domain DSGVTQTPKHLITATGQRVTLRCSPRSGDLSVYWYQQSLDQGLQFLIQYYNGEERAKGNILERFSAQQFPDLHSELNLSSLELGDSALYFCASSDRVTGANVLTFGAGSRLTVL.

This sequence joins TRBV13 and TRBJ2-3; maybe TRBD1 (6 bases). Germline V gene data show CDR1 as PRHDT and CDR2 as FYEKMQ (reference sequence). The CDR3 is made up of 15 amino acids. The V end was cut by 0 bases, the J end by 9 bases, with 16 bases between. This chain's CDR3 is CASSLGQGTLGTQYF. In DNA form, the CDR3 reads TGTGCCAGCAGCTTAGGGCAGGGGACCCTCGGGACGCAGTATTTT.

This chain connects TRBV3-1 (or the pseudogene TRBV3-2) to TRBJ2-7; 7 nucleotides line up with TRBD1. The CDR3 has 14 amino acids. The ends lost 4 bases at V and 3 bases at J; junction bases unmatched: 6. CDR1 is LGHDT and CDR2 is YNNKEL in the germline V gene (reference sequence). The CDR3 loop reads CASSRTGRDYEQYF. In nucleotides, the CDR3 is TGTGCCAGCAGCCGGACAGGTAGGGACTACGAGCAGTACTTC.

The chain recombines TRBV7-9 with TRBJ2-3, with D uncertain. CDR3 length: 14 residues. Per germline, CDR1 SEHNR and CDR2 FQNEAQ (reference sequence). V was clipped by 5 bases and J by 2 bases, with 11 bases between them. The CDR3 reads CASSRKDLTDTQYF. The CDR3 region has the DNA TGTGCCAGCAGCCGAAAAGACCTCACAGATACGCAGTATTTT.